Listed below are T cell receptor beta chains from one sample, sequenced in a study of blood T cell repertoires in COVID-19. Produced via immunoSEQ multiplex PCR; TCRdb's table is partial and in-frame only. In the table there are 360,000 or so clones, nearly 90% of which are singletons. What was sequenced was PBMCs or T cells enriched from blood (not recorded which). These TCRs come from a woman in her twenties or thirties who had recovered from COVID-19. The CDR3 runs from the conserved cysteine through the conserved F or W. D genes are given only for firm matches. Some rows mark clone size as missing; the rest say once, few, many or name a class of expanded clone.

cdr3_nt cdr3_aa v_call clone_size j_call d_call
TGTGCCAGCTCACCGCTACCGGACAGCCGCCTGAACGAGCAGTACTTC CASSPLPDSRLNEQYF TRBV18 . TRBJ2-7 .
TGTGCCAGCAGTGGACTAATGAACACTGAAGCTTTCTTT CASSGLMNTEAFF TRBV2 . TRBJ1-1 .
TGTGCCAGCAGCCGAGAAGAGCAGTACTTC CASSREEQYF TRBV7-9 . TRBJ2-7 .
TGTGCCAGCAGCGTAAGAGTGAACACTGAAGCTTTCTTT CASSVRVNTEAFF TRBV9 . TRBJ1-1 .
TGTGCCAGCAGCGTAGCGGGGGGGGCGGGAGACACAGATACGCAGTATTTT CASSVAGGAGDTDTQYF TRBV9 once TRBJ2-3 TRBD2
TGTGCTAGTGGTTTGGCGGACAGGCCCTACACCTTC CASGLADRPYTF TRBV12-5 . TRBJ1-2 TRBD1
TGTGCCACCAGCCTCGACAGGGGAAGAGCGCAGGATTCACCCCTCCACTTT CATSLDRGRAQDSPLHF TRBV15 . TRBJ1-6 TRBD1
TGTGCCAGCAGTTACTCGGAGACGCCCCAGCATTTT CASSYSETPQHF TRBV6-5 . TRBJ1-5 .
TGTGCCAGCAGTGAAGAATGGGGGACAGGGACCTACGAGCAGTACTTC CASSEEWGTGTYEQYF TRBV6-1 . TRBJ2-7 TRBD1
TGTGCCAGCAGGGAGGGCCGCAGCACAGATACGCAGTATTTT CASREGRSTDTQYF TRBV6-4 few TRBJ2-3 .
TGTGCCAGCTCACCCCCCGTAGTGGACAGGGGTAGCTATGGCTACACCTTC CASSPPVVDRGSYGYTF TRBV18 . TRBJ1-2 TRBD1
TGTGCCAGTAGGAACAGGGGCCTTGGCAATGAGCAGTTCTTC CASRNRGLGNEQFF TRBV19 once TRBJ2-1 TRBD1
TGCGCCAGCAGCTGGGCCCCGAACACCGGGGAGCTGTTTTTT CASSWAPNTGELFF TRBV5-1 . TRBJ2-2 .
TGTGCCAGCAACAGACTGGGAGGGACTGAAGCTTTCTTT CASNRLGGTEAFF TRBV11-2 . TRBJ1-1 .
TGTGCCAGCAGTGCCCTAGCGGGAGGGCCGGAGGTTAAAGAGACCCAGTACTTC CASSALAGGPEVKETQYF TRBV27 . TRBJ2-5 TRBD2
TGTGCCAGCAGACCGGGACTAAACTACAATGAGCAGTTCTTC CASRPGLNYNEQFF TRBV25-1 . TRBJ2-1 TRBD2
TGTGCCAGCGCAGTCCGGGGATCGAACTACAATGAGCAGTTCTTC CASAVRGSNYNEQFF TRBV18 . TRBJ2-1 .
TGTGCCAGCAGCTTAGAGGGTAGCGGCTCCTACGAGCAGTACTTC CASSLEGSGSYEQYF TRBV7-3 . TRBJ2-7 .
TGTGCCAGCAGCCTCACCCGGGGAGCGGTCGGTGGGGACATTCAGTACTTC CASSLTRGAVGGDIQYF TRBV4-2 . TRBJ2-4 .
TGTGCCAGCAGCTTAGGACTAGCGGGGGGGGTCCAGTTCTTC CASSLGLAGGVQFF TRBV7-2 . TRBJ2-1 TRBD2
TGTGCCAGCACCAGAACAGGGGGCAGTCAGCCCCAGCATTTT CASTRTGGSQPQHF TRBV6-5 . TRBJ1-5 TRBD1
TGTGCCAGCAGCTCTGACATTCTAAGCAGAGATACGCAGTATTTT CASSSDILSRDTQYF TRBV5-4 . TRBJ2-3 .